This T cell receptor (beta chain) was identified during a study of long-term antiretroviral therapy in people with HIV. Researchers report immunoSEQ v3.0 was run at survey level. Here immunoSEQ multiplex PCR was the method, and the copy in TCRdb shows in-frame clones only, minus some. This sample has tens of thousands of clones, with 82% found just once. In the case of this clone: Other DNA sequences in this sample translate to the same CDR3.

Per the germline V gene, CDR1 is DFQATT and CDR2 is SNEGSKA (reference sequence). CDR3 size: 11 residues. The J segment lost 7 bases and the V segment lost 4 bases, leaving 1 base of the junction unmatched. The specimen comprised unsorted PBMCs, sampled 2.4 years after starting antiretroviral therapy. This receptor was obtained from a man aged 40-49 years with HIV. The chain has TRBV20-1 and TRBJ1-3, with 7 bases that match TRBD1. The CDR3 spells CSAKQGNTIYF. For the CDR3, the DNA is TGCAGTGCTAAACAGGGGAACACCATATATTTT.